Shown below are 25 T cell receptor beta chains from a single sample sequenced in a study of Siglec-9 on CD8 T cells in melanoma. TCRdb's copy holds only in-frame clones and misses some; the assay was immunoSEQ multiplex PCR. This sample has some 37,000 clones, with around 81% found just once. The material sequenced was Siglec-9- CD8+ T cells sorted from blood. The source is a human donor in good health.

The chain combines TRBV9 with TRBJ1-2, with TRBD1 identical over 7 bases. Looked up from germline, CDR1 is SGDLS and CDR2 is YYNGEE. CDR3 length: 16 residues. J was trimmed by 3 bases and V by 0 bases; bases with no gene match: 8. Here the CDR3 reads CASSVAETGKDYGYTF. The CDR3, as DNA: TGTGCCAGCAGCGTAGCCGAGACAGGGAAGGACTATGGCTACACCTTC.

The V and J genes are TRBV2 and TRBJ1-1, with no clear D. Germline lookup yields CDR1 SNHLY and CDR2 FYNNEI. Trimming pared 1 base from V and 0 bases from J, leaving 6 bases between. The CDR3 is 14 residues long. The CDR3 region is CASSEGNMNTEAFF. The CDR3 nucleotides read TGTGCCAGCAGTGAAGGTAACATGAACACTGAAGCTTTCTTT.

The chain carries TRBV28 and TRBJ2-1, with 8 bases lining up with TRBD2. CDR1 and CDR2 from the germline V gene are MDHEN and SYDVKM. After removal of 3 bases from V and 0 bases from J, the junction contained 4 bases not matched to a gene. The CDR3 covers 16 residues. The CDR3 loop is CASSFSGSHSYNEQFF. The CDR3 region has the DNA TGTGCCAGCAGTTTCAGCGGGAGCCACTCCTACAATGAGCAGTTCTTC.

In DNA form, the CDR3 reads TGTGCCAGCAGTGACTCCTCTTCCGGGGAGCTGTTTTTT. Protein: CASSDSSSGELFF. This chain uses TRBV6-4 with TRBJ2-2; D gene ambiguous. The CDR3 has 13 residues. Germline V gives CDR1 MRHNA, CDR2 SNTAGT. The ends were cut back, 0 bases at V and 6 bases at J, with 5 bases in the middle.

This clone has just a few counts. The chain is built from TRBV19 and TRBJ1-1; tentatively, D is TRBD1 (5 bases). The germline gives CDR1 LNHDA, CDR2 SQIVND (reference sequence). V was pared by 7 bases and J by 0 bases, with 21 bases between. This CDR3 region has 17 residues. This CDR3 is CASILRTDPTVNTEAFF. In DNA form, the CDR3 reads TGTGCCAGTATCCTTCGGACCGACCCGACAGTGAACACTGAAGCTTTCTTT.

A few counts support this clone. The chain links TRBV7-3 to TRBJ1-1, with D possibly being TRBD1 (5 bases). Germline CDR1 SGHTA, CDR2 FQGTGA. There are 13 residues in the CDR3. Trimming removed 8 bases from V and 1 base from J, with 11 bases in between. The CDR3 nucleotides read TGTGCCAGCCGGGGGTTTGGGAACACTGAAGCTTTCTTT. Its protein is CASRGFGNTEAFF.

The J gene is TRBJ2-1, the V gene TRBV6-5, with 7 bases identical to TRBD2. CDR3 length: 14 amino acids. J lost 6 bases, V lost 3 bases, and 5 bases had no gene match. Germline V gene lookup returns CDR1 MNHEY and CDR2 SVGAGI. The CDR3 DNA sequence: TGTGCCAGCAGTTATTCTGCTAGCGGCAATGAGCAGTTCTTC. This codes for CASSYSASGNEQFF.

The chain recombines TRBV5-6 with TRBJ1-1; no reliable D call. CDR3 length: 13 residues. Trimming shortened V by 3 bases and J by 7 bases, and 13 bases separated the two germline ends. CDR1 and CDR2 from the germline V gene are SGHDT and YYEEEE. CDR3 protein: CASSYFRGVEAFF. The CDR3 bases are TGTGCCAGCAGCTACTTCAGAGGCGTTGAAGCTTTCTTT. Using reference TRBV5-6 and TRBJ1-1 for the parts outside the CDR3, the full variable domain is DAGVTQSPTHLIKTRGQQVTLRCSPKSGHDTVSWYQQALGQGPQFIFQYYEEEERQRGNFPDRFSGHQFPNYSSELNVNALLLGDSALYLCASSYFRGVEAFFGQGTRLTVV.

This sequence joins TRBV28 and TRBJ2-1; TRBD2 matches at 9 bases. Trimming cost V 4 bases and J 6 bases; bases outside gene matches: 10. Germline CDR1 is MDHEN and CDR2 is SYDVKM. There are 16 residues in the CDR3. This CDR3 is CASSWGVSGGGNEQFF. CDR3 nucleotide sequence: TGTGCCAGCAGTTGGGGCGTTAGCGGGGGAGGCAATGAGCAGTTCTTC.

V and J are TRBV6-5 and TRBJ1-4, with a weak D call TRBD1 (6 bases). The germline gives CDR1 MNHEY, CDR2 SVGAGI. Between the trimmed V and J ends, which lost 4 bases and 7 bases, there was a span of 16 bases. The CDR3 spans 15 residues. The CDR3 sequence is CASSLYPGTPEKLFF. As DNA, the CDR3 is TGTGCCAGCAGTTTGTACCCCGGGACACCTGAAAAACTGTTTTTT.

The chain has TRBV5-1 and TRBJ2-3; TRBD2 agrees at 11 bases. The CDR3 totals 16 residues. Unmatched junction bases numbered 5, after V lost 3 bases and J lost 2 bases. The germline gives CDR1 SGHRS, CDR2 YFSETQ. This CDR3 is CASSSPTSGDTDTQYF. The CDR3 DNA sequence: TGCGCCAGCAGCTCCCCGACTAGCGGGGACACAGATACGCAGTATTTT.

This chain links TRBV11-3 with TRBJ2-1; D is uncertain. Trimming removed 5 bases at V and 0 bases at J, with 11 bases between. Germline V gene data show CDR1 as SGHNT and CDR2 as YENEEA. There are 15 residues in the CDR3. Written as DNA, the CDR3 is TGTGCCAGCAGCCCTGACGAGAGCTCCTACAATGAGCAGTTCTTC. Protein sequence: CASSPDESSYNEQFF.

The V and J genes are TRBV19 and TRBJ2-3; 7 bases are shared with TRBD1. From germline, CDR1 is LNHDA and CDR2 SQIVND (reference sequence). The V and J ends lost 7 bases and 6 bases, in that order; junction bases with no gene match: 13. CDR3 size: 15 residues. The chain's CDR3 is CASMWGGQERDTQYF. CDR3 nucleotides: TGTGCCAGTATGTGGGGTGGACAGGAAAGGGATACGCAGTATTTT.

CDR3 protein: CASSPGQGMNTEAFF. The CDR3 nucleotides read TGCGCCAGCAGCCCAGGACAGGGTATGAACACTGAAGCTTTCTTT. The chain has TRBV5-1 and TRBJ1-1, with TRBD1 matching over 8 bases. Germline lookup yields CDR1 SGHRS and CDR2 YFSETQ. The CDR3 is 15 residues long. The V segment lost 4 bases and the J segment 0 bases; nucleotides outside the gene matches: 5.

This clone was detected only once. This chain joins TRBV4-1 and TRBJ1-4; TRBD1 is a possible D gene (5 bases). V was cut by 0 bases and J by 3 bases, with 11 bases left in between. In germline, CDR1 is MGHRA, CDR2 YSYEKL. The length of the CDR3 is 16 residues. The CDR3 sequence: CASSQDTGVPNEKLFF. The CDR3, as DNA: TGCGCCAGCAGCCAAGATACGGGGGTTCCTAATGAAAAACTGTTTTTT.

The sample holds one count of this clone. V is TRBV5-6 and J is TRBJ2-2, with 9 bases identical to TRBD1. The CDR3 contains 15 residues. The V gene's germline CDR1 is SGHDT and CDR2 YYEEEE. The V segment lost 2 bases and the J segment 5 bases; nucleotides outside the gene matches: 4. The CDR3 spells CASSFGTGLTGELFF. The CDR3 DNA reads TGTGCCAGCAGCTTCGGGACAGGGCTAACCGGGGAGCTGTTTTTT.

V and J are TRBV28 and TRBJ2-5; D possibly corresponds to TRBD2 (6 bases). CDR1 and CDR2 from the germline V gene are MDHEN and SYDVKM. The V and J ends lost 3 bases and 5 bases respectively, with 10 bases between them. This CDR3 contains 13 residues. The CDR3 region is CASSLGSGETQYF. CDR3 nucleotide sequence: TGTGCCAGCAGTTTGGGCAGCGGGGAGACCCAGTACTTC. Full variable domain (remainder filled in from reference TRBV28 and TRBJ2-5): DVKVTQSSRYLVKRTGEKVFLECVQDMDHENMFWYRQDPGLGLRLIYFSYDVKMKEKGDIPEGYSVSREKKERFSLILESASTNQTSMYLCASSLGSGETQYFGPGTRLLVL.

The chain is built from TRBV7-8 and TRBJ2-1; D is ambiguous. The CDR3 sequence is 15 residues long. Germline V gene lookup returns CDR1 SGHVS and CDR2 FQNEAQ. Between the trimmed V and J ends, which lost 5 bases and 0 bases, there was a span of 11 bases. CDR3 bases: TGTGCCAGCAGCCCCAGTGTGAGCTCCTACAATGAGCAGTTCTTC. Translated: CASSPSVSSYNEQFF.

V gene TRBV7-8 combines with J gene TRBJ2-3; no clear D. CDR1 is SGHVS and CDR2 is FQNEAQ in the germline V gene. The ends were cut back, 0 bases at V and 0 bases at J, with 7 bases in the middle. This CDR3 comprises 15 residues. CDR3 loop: CASSLALSSTDTQYF. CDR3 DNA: TGTGCCAGCAGCTTAGCCCTCTCTAGCACAGATACGCAGTATTTT.

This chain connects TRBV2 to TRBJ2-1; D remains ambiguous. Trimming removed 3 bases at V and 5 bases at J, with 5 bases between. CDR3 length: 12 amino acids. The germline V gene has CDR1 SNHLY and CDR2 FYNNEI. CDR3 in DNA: TGTGCCAGCAGTGATCTAGACAATGAGCAGTTCTTC. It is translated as CASSDLDNEQFF. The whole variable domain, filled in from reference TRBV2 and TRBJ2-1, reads EPEVTQTPSHQVTQMGQEVILRCVPISNHLYFYWYRQILGQKVEFLVSFYNNEISEKSEIFDDQFSVERPDGSNFTLKIRSTKLEDSAMYFCASSDLDNEQFFGPGTRLTVL.

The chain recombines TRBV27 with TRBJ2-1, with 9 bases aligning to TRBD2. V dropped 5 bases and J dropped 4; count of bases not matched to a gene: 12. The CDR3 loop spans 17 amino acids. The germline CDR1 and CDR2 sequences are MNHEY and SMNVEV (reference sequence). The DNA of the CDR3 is TGTGCCAGCAGTACCTCGACTAGCGGAGCAATATACAATGAGCAGTTCTTC. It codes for CASSTSTSGAIYNEQFF.

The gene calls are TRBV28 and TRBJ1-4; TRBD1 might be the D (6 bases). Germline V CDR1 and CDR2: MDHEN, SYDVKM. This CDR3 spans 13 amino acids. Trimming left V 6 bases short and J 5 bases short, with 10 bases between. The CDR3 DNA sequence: TGTGCCAGCAGAGACAGGAGAAATGAAAAACTGTTTTTT. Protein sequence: CASRDRRNEKLFF.

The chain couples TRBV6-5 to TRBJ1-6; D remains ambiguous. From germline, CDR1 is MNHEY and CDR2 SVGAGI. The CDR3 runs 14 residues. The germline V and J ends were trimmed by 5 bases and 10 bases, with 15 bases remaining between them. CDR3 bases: TGTGCCAGCAGTGACGGTCCCGAGAGATCACCCCTCCACTTT. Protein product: CASSDGPERSPLHF.

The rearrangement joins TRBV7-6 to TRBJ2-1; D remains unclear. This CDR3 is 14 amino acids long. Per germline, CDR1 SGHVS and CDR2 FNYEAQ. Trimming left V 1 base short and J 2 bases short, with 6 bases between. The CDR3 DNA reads TGTGCCAGCAGCTTAGAGGTGACCTACAATGAGCAGTTCTTC. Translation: CASSLEVTYNEQFF.

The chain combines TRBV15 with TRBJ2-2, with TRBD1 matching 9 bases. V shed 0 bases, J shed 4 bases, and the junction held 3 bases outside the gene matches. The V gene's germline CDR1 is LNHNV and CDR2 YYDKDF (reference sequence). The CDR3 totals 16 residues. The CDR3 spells CATSREGQGGTGELFF. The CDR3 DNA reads TGTGCCACCAGCAGAGAGGGACAGGGAGGCACCGGGGAGCTGTTTTTT.